This T cell receptor (beta chain) was sequenced during a study of response to subunit inactivated influenza vaccine. General study findings and limits: Every seasonal influenza vaccination brings in few new T cells, the authors suggested.

Each CDR3 protein gets one entry after TCRdb re-called the RT-PCR reads with MiXCR. The table has 650,000 or so distinct CDR3 sequences, approximately 14% seen once; the top ten hold approximately 7.6%. Trimming took 2 bases from V and 6 from J; bases not matched to a gene: 13. Per germline, CDR1 MNHEY and CDR2 SMNVEV (reference sequence). This CDR3 is 16 amino acids long. This clonotype appeared a few times. Its specificity is unknown. This TCR derives from a man in his fifties or sixties who received an inactivated influenza vaccine. V gene TRBV27 combines with J gene TRBJ2-7, with 7 nucleotides matching TRBD2. Sequenced material: PBMCs from blood, taken 14 to 15 days before vaccination. CDR3 region: CASSLPSSGSPTEQYF. CDR3 nucleotides: TGTGCCAGCAGTTTACCGAGTAGCGGGTCTCCCACCGAGCAGTACTTC.